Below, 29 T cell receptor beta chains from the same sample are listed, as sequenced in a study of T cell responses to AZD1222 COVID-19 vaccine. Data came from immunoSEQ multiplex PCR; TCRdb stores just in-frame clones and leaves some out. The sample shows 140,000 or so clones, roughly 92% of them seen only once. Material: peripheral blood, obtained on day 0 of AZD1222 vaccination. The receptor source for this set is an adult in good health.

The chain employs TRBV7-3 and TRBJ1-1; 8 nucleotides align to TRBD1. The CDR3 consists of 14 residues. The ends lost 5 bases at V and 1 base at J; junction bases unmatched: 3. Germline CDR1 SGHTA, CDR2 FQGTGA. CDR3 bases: TGTGCCAGCAGCCGGACAGGGAGGAACACTGAAGCTTTCTTT. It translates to CASSRTGRNTEAFF.

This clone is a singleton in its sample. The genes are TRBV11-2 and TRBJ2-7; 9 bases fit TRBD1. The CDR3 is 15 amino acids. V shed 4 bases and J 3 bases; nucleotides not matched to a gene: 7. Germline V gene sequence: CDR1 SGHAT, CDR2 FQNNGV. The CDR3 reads CASSSQTGGNYEQYF. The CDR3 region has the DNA TGTGCCAGCAGCTCACAGACAGGGGGGAACTACGAGCAGTACTTC.

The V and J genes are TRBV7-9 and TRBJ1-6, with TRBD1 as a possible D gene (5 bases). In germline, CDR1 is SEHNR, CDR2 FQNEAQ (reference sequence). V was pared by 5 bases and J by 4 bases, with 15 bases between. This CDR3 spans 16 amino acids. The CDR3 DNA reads TGTGCCAGCAGCACCTGGGACCTGCGGTATAATTCACCCCTCCACTTT. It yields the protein CASSTWDLRYNSPLHF.

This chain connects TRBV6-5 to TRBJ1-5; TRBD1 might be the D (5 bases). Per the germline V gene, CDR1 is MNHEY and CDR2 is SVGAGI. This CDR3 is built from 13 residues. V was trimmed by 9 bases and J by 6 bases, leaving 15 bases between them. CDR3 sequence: CASRRGPTQPQHF. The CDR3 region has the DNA TGTGCCAGTAGACGGGGACCAACTCAGCCCCAGCATTTT.

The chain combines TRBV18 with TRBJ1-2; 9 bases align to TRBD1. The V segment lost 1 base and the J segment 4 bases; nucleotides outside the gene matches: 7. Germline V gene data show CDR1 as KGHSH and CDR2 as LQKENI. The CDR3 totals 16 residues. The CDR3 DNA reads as TGTGCCAGCTCACCACGGACAGGGGTACCTTTCTATGGCTACACCTTC. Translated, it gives CASSPRTGVPFYGYTF.

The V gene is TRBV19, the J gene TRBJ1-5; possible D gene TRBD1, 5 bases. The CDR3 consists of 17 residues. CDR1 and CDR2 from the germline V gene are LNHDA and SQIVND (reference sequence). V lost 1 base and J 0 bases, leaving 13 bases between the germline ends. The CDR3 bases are TGTGCCAGTAGTATAGGGTACAGGACTAATAGCAATCAGCCCCAGCATTTT. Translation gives CASSIGYRTNSNQPQHF.

DNA for the CDR3: TGTGCCAGCAGCTTAGGAAGGTGGGCAGGGGAGGACACTGAAGCTTTCTTT. Translation: CASSLGRWAGEDTEAFF. The gene calls are TRBV7-2 and TRBJ1-1; D might be TRBD1 (6 bases). The germline V and J ends were trimmed by 1 base and 3 bases, with 18 bases remaining between them. Germline V gene data show CDR1 as SGHTA and CDR2 as FQGNSA. The CDR3 covers 17 residues.

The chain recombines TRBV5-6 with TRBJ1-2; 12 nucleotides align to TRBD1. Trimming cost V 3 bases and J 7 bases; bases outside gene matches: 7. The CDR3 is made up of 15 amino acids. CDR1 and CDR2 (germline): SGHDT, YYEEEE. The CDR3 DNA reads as TGTGCCAGCAGCTCAGGGGGACAGGGGGCTATTGGCTACACCTTC. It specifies CASSSGGQGAIGYTF.

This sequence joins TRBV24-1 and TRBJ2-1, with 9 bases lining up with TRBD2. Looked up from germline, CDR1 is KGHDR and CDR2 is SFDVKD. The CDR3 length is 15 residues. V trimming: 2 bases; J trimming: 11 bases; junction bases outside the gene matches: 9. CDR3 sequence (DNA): TGTGCCACCAGTGATTCTCGCGGCGGGAGGGATAAGCAGTTCTTC. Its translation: CATSDSRGGRDKQFF.

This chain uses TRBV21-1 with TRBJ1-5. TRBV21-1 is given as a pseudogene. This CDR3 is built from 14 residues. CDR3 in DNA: TGTGCCAGCAGCAAACGTGGGAAGAATCAGCCCCAGCATTTT. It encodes CASSKRGKNQPQHF.

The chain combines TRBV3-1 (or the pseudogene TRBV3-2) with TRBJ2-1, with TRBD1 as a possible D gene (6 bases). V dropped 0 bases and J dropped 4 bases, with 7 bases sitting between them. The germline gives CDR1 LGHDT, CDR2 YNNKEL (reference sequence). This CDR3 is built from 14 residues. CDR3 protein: CASSQDGQYNEQFF. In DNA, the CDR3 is TGTGCCAGCAGCCAAGATGGACAGTACAATGAGCAGTTCTTC.

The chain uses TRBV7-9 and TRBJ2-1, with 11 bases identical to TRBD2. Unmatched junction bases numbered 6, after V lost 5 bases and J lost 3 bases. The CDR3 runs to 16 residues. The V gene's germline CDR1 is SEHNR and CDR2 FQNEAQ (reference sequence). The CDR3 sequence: CASSPLAGGNYNEQFF. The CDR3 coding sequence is TGTGCCAGCAGCCCCCTAGCGGGGGGTAACTACAATGAGCAGTTCTTC.

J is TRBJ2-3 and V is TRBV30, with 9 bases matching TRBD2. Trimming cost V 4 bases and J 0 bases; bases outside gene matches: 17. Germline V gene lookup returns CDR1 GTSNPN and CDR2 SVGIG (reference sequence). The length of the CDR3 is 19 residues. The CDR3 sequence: CAWIIGGRGRALSTDTQYF. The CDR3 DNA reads TGTGCCTGGATCATCGGGGGACGCGGGAGGGCCCTTAGCACAGATACGCAGTATTTT. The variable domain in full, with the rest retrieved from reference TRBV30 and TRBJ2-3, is SQTIHQWPATLVQPVGSPLSLECTVEGTSNPNLYWYRQAAGRGLQLLFYSVGIGQISSEVPQNLSASRPQDRQFILSSKKLLLSDSGFYLCAWIIGGRGRALSTDTQYFGPGTRLTVL.

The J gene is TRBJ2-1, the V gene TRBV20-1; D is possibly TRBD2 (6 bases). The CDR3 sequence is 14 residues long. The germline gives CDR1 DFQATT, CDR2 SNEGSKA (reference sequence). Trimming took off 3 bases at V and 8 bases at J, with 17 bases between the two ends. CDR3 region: CSASKARRGHEQFF. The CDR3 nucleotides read TGCAGTGCTAGTAAGGCTCGGAGGGGACATGAGCAGTTCTTC.

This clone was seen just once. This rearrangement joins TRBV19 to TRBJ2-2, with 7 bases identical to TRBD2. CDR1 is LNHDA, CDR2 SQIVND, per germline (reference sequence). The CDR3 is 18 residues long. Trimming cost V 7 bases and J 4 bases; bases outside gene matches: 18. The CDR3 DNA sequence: TGTGCCAGTACCAAATGGGCGGGGGACTTGGAGGGCACCGGGGAGCTGTTTTTT. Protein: CASTKWAGDLEGTGELFF.

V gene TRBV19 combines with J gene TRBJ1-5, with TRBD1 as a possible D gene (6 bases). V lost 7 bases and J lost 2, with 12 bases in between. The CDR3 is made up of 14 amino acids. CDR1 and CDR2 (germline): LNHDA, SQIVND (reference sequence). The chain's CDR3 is CASTPDSGNQPQHF. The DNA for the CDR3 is TGTGCCAGTACCCCGGACAGCGGCAATCAGCCCCAGCATTTT.

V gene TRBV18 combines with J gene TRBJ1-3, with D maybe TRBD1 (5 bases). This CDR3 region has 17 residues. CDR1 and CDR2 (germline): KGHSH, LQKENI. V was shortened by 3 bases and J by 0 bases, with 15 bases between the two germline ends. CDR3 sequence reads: CASSPRDAEISGNTIYF. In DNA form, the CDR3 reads TGTGCCAGCTCACCCCGGGACGCTGAAATCTCTGGAAACACCATATATTTT. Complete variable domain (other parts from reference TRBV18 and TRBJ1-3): NAGVMQNPRHLVRRRGQEARLRCSPMKGHSHVYWYRQLPEEGLKFMVYLQKENIIDESGMPKERFSAEFPKEGPSILRIQQVVRGDSAAYFCASSPRDAEISGNTIYFGEGSWLTVV.

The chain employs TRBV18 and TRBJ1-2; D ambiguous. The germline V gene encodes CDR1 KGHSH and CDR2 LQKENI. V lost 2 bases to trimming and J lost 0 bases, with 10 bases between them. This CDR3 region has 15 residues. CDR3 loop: CASSPGPEANYGYTF. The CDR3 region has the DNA TGTGCCAGCTCACCAGGGCCCGAGGCTAACTATGGCTACACCTTC.

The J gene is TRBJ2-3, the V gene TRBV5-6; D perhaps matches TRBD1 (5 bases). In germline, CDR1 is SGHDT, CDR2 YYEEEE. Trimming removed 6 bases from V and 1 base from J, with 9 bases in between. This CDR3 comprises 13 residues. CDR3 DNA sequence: TGTGCCAGCATCCAGGGCGGCACAGATACGCAGTATTTT. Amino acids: CASIQGGTDTQYF.

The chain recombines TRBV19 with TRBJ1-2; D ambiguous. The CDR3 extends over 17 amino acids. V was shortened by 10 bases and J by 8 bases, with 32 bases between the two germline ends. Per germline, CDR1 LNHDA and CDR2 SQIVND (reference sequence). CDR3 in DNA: TGTGCCACCACACCTATAAATGCCGGGAGAACGCTATGGGGCTACACCTTC. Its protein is CATTPINAGRTLWGYTF.

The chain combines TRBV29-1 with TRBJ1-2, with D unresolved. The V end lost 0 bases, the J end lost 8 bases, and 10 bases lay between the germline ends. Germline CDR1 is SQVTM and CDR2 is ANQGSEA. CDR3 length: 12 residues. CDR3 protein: CSVEDLQVGYTF. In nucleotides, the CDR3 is TGCAGCGTTGAAGATCTTCAGGTCGGCTACACCTTC.

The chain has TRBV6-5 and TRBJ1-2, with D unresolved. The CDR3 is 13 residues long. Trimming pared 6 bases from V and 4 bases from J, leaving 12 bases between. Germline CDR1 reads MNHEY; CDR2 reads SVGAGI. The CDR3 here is CASSNGIFYGYTF. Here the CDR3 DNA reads TGTGCCAGCAGCAACGGGATCTTCTATGGCTACACCTTC.

The DNA of the CDR3 is TGCGCCAGCAGCTTACTAGCGGGCGACTCCTACGAGCAGTACTTC. This encodes CASSLLAGDSYEQYF. This chain joins TRBV5-1 and TRBJ2-7; 9 positions match TRBD2. The CDR3 covers 15 residues. V was pared by 2 bases and J by 0 bases, with 3 bases of the junction left unmatched. The germline gives CDR1 SGHRS, CDR2 YFSETQ.

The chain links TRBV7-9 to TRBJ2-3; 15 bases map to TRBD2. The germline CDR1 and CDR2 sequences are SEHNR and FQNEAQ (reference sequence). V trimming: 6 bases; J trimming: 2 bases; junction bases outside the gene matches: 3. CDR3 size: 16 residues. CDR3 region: CASRRTSGRATDTQYF. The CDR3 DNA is TGTGCCAGCAGGCGGACTAGCGGGAGGGCCACAGATACGCAGTATTTT.

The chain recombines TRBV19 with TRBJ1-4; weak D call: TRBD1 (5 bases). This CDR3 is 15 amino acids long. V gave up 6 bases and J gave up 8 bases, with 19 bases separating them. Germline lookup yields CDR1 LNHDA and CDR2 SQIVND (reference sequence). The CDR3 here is CASRGQGALWEKLFF. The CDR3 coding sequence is TGTGCCAGTAGGGGTCAAGGGGCGCTTTGGGAAAAACTGTTTTTT.

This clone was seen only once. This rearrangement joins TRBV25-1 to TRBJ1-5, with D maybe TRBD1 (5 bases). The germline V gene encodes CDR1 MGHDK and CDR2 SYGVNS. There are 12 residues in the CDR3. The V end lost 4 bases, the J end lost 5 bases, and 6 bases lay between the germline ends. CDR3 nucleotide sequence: TGTGCCAGCAGTGTGGGGGATCAGCCCCAGCATTTT. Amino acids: CASSVGDQPQHF.

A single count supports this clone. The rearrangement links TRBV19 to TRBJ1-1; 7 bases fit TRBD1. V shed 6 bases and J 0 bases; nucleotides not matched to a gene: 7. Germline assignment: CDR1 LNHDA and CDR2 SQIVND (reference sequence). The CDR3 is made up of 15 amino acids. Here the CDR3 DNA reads TGTGCCAGTAGAAGTGACAGGGCACTGAACACTGAAGCTTTCTTT. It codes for CASRSDRALNTEAFF.

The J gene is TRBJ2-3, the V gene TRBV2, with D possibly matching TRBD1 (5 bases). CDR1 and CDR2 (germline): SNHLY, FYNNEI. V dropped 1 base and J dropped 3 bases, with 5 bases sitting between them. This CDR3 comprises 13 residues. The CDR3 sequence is CASSEEGTDTQYF. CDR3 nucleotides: TGTGCCAGCAGTGAAGAGGGGACAGATACGCAGTATTTT.

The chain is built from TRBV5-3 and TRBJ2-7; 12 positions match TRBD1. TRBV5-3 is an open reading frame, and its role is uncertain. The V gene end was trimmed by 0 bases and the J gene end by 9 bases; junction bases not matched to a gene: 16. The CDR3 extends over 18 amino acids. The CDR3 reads CARSLATDRGQGARGQYF. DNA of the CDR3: TGTGCCAGAAGCTTGGCTACCGACCGGGGACAGGGGGCCCGAGGGCAGTACTTC.